This TCR beta chain originates from a study of cytomegalovirus exposure and HLA in healthy donors. General study points: As confirmed in vitro, a few CMV-associated chains were specific for CMV antigens. Some TCR beta chains (over 150 of them) were listed as cytomegalovirus-associated.

Sequenced by immunoSEQ multiplex PCR; TCRdb stores in-frame clones only, minus some. This table has some 45,000 clones, around nine tenths appearing once. Trimming cost V 5 bases and J 0 bases; bases outside gene matches: 13. Germline V gene lookup returns CDR1 MNHEY and CDR2 SMNVEV (reference sequence). CDR3 length equals 18 residues. Comments on this clone: The antigen is not known.

This TCR came from a young man in good health and CMV-seronegative. Sequencing used PBMCs. The V call is TRBV27, the J call TRBJ2-3; 8 positions match TRBD2. CDR3 nucleotides: TGTGCCAGCAGTCCTAGCGGGCTTCCACTTCCTAGCACAGATACGCAGTATTTT. Residues: CASSPSGLPLPSTDTQYF.